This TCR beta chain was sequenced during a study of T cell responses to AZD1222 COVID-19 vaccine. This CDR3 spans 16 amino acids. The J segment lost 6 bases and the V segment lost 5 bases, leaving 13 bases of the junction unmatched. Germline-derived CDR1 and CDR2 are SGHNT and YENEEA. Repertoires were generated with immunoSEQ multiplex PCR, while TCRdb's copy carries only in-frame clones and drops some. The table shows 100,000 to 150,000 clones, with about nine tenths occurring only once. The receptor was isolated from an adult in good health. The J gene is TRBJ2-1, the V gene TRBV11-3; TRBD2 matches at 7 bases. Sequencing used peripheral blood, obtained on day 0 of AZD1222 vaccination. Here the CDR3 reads CASSPRRGGAFNEQFF. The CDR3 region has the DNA TGTGCCAGCAGCCCAAGACGGGGAGGGGCATTCAATGAGCAGTTCTTC.